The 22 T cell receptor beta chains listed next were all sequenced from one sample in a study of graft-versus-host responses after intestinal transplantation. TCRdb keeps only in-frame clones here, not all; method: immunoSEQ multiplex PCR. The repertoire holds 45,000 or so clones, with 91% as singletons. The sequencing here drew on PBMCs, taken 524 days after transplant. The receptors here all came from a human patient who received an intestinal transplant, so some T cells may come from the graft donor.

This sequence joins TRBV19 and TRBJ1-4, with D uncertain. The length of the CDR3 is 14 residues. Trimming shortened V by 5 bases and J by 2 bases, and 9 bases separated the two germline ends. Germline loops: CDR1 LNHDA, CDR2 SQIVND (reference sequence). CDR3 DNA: TGTGCCAGTAGTTGGCCGGGCACTAATGAAAAACTGTTTTTT. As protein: CASSWPGTNEKLFF.

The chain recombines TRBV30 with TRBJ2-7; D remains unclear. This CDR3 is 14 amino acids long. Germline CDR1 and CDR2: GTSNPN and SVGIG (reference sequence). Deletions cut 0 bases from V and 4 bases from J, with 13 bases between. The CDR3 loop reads CAWSVGPLSYEQYF. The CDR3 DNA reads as TGTGCCTGGAGTGTAGGTCCCCTATCTTACGAGCAGTACTTC.

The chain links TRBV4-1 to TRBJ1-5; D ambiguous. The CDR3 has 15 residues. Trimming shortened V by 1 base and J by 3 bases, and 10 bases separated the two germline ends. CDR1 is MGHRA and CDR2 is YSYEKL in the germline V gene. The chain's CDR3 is CASSQVMSDNQPQHF. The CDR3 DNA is TGCGCCAGCAGCCAAGTAATGTCAGACAATCAGCCCCAGCATTTT.

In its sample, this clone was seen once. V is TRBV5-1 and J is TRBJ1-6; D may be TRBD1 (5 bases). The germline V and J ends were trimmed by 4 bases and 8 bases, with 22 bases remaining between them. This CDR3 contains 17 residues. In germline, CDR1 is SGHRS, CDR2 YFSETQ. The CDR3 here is CASSLYGAYTMDSPLHF. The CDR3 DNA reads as TGCGCCAGCAGCCTCTACGGGGCTTACACAATGGATTCACCCCTCCACTTT.

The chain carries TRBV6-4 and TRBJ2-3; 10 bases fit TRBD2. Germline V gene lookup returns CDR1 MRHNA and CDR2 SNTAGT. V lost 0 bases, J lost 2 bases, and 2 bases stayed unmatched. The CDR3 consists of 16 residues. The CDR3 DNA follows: TGTGCCAGCAGTGACTCAGCGGGAGGGCCCACAGATACGCAGTATTTT. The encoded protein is CASSDSAGGPTDTQYF.

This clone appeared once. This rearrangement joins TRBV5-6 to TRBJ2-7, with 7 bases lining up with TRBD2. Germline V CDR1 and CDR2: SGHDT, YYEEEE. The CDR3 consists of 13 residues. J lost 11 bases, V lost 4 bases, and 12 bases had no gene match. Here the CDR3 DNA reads TGTGCCAGCAGCCTATGGGAGGGTCTTAAGGAGTACTTC. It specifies CASSLWEGLKEYF.

This CDR3 reads CASSQGGTSYEQYF. The CDR3 bases are TGCGCCAGCAGCCAAGGGGGGACCTCCTACGAGCAGTACTTC. This chain uses TRBV4-3 with TRBJ2-7; tentatively, D is TRBD1 or TRBD2 (5 bases each). The germline V and J ends were trimmed by 1 base and 0 bases, with 7 bases remaining between them. CDR1 is LGHNA and CDR2 is YSLEER in the germline V gene. The CDR3 runs 14 residues.

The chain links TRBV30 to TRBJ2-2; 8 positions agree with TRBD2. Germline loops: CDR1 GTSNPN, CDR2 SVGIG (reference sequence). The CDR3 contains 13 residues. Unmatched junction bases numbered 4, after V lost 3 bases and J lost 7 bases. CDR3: CAWRRGADGELFF. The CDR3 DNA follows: TGTGCCTGGAGGCGGGGGGCGGACGGGGAGCTGTTTTTT.

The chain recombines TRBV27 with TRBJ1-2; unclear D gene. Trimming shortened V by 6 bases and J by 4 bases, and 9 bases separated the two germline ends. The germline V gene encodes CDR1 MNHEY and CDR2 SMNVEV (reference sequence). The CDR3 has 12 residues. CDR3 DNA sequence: TGTGCCAGCAGGTCAGGCCTCTATGGCTACACCTTC. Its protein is CASRSGLYGYTF.

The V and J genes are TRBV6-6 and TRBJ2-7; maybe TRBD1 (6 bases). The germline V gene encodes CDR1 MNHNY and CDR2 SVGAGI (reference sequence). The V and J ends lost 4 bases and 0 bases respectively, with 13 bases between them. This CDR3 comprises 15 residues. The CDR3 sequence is CASSSIRGSSYEQYF. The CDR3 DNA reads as TGTGCCAGCAGTTCAATCAGGGGAAGCTCCTACGAGCAGTACTTC.

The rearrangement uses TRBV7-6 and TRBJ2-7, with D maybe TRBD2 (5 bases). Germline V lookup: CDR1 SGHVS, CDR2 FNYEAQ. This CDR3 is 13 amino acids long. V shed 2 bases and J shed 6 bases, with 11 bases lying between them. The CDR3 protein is CASSLSEGGEQYF. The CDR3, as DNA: TGTGCCAGCAGCTTATCCGAGGGTGGCGAGCAGTACTTC.

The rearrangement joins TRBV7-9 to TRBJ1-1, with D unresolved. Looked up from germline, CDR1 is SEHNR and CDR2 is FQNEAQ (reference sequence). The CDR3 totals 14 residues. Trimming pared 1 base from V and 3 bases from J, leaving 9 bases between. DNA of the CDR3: TGTGCCAGCAGCTTAGGGTGGGTCGACACTGAAGCTTTCTTT. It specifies CASSLGWVDTEAFF.

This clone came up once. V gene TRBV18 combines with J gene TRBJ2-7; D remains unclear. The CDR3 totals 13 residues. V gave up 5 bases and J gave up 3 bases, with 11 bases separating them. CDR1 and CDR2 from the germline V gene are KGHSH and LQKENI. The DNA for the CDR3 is TGTGCCAGCTCATTATCCAGGCTCTACGAGCAGTACTTC. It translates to CASSLSRLYEQYF. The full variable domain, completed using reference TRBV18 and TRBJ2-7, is NAGVMQNPRHLVRRRGQEARLRCSPMKGHSHVYWYRQLPEEGLKFMVYLQKENIIDESGMPKERFSAEFPKEGPSILRIQQVVRGDSAAYFCASSLSRLYEQYFGPGTRLTVT.

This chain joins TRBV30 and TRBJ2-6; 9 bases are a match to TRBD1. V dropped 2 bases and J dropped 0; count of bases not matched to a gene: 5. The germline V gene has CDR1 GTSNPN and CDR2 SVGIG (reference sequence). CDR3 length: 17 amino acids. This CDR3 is CAWSFGTGISGANVLTF. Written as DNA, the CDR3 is TGTGCCTGGAGTTTCGGGACAGGGATCTCTGGGGCCAACGTCCTGACTTTC.

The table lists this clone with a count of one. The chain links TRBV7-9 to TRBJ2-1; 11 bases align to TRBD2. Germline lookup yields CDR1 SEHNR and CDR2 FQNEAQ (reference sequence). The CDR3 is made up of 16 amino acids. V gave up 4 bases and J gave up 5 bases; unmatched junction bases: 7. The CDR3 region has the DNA TGTGCCAGCAGCTCTCGGACTAGCGGGCCTAACAATGAGCAGTTCTTC. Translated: CASSSRTSGPNNEQFF.

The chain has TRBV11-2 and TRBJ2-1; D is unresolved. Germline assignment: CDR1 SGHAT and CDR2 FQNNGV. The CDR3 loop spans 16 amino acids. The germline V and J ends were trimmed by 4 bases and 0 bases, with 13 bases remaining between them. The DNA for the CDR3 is TGTGCCAGCAGCTCCCCAGTCTTCAGCTCCTACAATGAGCAGTTCTTC. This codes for CASSSPVFSSYNEQFF.

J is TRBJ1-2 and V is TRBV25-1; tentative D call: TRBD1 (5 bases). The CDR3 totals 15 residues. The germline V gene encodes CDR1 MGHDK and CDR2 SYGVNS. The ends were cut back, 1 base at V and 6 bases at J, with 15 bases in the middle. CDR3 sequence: CASSEWGATAHGYTF. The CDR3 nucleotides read TGTGCCAGCAGTGAATGGGGCGCCACTGCCCATGGCTACACCTTC.

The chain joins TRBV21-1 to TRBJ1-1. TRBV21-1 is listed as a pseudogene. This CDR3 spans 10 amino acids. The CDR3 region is CASSSLEAFF. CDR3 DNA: TGTGCCAGCAGCAGCCTTGAAGCTTTCTTT.

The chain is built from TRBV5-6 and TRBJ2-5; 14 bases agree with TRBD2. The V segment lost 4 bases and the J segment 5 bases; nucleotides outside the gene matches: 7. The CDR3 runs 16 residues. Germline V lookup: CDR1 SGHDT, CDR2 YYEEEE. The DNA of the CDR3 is TGTGCCAGCAGCACCGGACTAGCGGGAGGTCGGGAGACCCAGTACTTC. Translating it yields CASSTGLAGGRETQYF.

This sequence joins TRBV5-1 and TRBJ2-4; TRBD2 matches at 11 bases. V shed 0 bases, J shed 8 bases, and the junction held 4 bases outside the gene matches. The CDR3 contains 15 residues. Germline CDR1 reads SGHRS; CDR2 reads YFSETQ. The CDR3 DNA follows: TGCGCCAGCAGCTTGGTAGCGGGAGGGTTGGACATTCAGTACTTC. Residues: CASSLVAGGLDIQYF.

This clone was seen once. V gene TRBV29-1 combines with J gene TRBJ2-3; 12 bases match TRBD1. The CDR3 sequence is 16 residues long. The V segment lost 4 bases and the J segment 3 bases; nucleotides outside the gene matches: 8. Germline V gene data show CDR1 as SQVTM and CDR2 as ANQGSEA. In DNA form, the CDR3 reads TGCAGCGTTGCCGGGGGGACAGGGGGCGGGACAGATACGCAGTATTTT. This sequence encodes CSVAGGTGGGTDTQYF.

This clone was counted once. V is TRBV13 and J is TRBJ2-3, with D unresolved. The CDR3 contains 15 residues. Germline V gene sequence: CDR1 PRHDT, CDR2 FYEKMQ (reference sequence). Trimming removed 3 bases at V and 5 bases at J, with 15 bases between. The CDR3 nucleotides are TGTGCCAGCAGCTTGCTCCGCCCTGATGAAGATACGCAGTATTTT. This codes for CASSLLRPDEDTQYF.